Below, 11 T cell receptor beta chains from the same sample are listed, as sequenced in a study of T cells and Merkel cell carcinoma outcomes. Assay: immunoSEQ multiplex PCR; the TCRdb copy retains only in-frame clones and omits some. This table holds fewer than 20,000 clones, about 87% found once. The sequencing sample was made of tumor tissue from Merkel cell carcinoma. These receptors all come from a human donor with Merkel cell carcinoma.

J is TRBJ2-3 and V is TRBV7-8, with 8 bases lining up with TRBD2. The CDR3 is made up of 16 amino acids. V was clipped by 2 bases and J by 3 bases; unmatched bases: 7. From germline, CDR1 is SGHVS and CDR2 FQNEAQ. The DNA of the CDR3 is TGTGCCAGCAGCTTATGGCGGGGGGTGGTGACAGATACGCAGTATTTT. This gives the protein CASSLWRGVVTDTQYF.

The chain couples TRBV13 to TRBJ2-1; 10 nucleotides align to TRBD2. Germline values: CDR1 PRHDT, CDR2 FYEKMQ (reference sequence). With V trimmed by 10 bases and J by 8 bases, 11 bases remained unmatched. There are 14 residues in the CDR3. CDR3 bases: TGTGCCACCATGGGTCTAGCGGGAGTCGATGAGCAGTTCTTC. It is translated as CATMGLAGVDEQFF.

In DNA form, the CDR3 reads TGTGCCAGCAGCTTAGGGACAGGGGCTGAAAAACTGTTTTTT. This encodes CASSLGTGAEKLFF. The chain combines TRBV7-9 with TRBJ1-4, with 9 nucleotides matching TRBD1. Germline trimming cut 1 base from V and 7 bases from J; bases unmatched to any gene: 1. The CDR3 has 14 residues. From germline, CDR1 is SEHNR and CDR2 FQNEAQ (reference sequence).

The chain uses TRBV9 and TRBJ2-3; 11 bases are a match to TRBD2. V lost 0 bases and J lost 0; bases outside the gene matches: 6. Germline V CDR1 and CDR2: SGDLS, YYNGEE. This CDR3 contains 18 residues. CDR3 sequence (DNA): TGTGCCAGCAGCGTAGAGTTCGGACTAGCGGGTAGCACAGATACGCAGTATTTT. It specifies CASSVEFGLAGSTDTQYF.

The chain uses TRBV11-3 and TRBJ1-1; the D is unclear. The germline CDR1 and CDR2 sequences are SGHNT and YENEEA. The CDR3 is 11 residues long. Trimming removed 6 bases at V and 11 bases at J, with 13 bases between. The CDR3 region has the DNA TGTGCCAGCAGGGGGTCTAATAGGGCTTTCTTT. Protein sequence: CASRGSNRAFF.

The chain carries TRBV11-2 and TRBJ1-6; D gene uncertain. The CDR3 length is 14 residues. V lost 5 bases and J lost 0, with 5 bases in between. Germline values: CDR1 SGHAT, CDR2 FQNNGV. CDR3 in amino acids: CASSPSSYNSPLHF. CDR3 sequence (DNA): TGTGCCAGCAGCCCAAGCTCCTATAATTCACCCCTCCACTTT.

This sequence joins TRBV15 and TRBJ2-1; D is perhaps TRBD1 or TRBD2 (7 bases each). Trimming shortened V by 5 bases and J by 5 bases, and 19 bases separated the two germline ends. Germline V CDR1 and CDR2: LNHNV, YYDKDF (reference sequence). The CDR3 runs to 16 residues. The CDR3 DNA reads TGTGCCACCAGCCCGAGTGCAGGGGGGGGCCACAATGAGCAGTTCTTC. Translation gives CATSPSAGGGHNEQFF. Supplemented by reference TRBV15 and TRBJ2-1, the full variable domain reads DAMVIQNPRYQVTQFGKPVTLSCSQTLNHNVMYWYQQKSSQAPKLLFHYYDKDFNNEADTPDNFQSRRPNTSFCFLDIRSPGLGDTAMYLCATSPSAGGGHNEQFFGPGTRLTVL.

This clone was recorded once. The chain links TRBV4-2 to TRBJ2-3; 11 nucleotides align to TRBD2. The CDR3 has 16 residues. Trimming took 5 bases from V and 3 from J; bases not matched to a gene: 7. Per the germline V gene, CDR1 is LGHNA and CDR2 is YNFKEQ. CDR3 in DNA: TGTGCCAGCAGCACCCCGGGACTAGCGGTTACAGATACGCAGTATTTT. It codes for CASSTPGLAVTDTQYF.

This clone has more than one count but fewer than ten. J is TRBJ2-5 and V is TRBV5-1; unclear D gene. Trimming removed 0 bases from V and 2 bases from J, with 5 bases in between. The germline V gene has CDR1 SGHRS and CDR2 YFSETQ. The CDR3 has 13 residues. As DNA, the CDR3 is TGCGCCAGCAGCTTGGTAGGGCAAGAGACCCAGTACTTC. Protein: CASSLVGQETQYF.

The genes are TRBV4-1 and TRBJ2-2, with 10 bases fitting TRBD1. Per the germline V gene, CDR1 is MGHRA and CDR2 is YSYEKL. The V gene end was trimmed by 4 bases and the J gene end by 6 bases; junction bases not matched to a gene: 2. The CDR3 is 14 amino acids. As DNA, the CDR3 is TGCGCCAGCAGCCCGACAGGGGGCTCCGGGGAGCTGTTTTTT. Translation: CASSPTGGSGELFF.

CDR3 in amino acids: CASSRDTTQYF. The CDR3 bases are TGTGCCAGCAGCCGGGACACAACGCAGTACTTC. The chain combines TRBV11-1 with TRBJ2-7; the D gene is possibly TRBD1 (6 bases). The V gene lost 5 bases and the J gene lost 9 bases, with 11 bases spanning the gap. The CDR3 consists of 11 residues. Germline V gene lookup returns CDR1 SGHAT and CDR2 FQDESV (reference sequence).